These 32 T cell receptor beta chains originate from one sample sequenced in a study of blood T cell repertoires in COVID-19. The method was immunoSEQ multiplex PCR; TCRdb's version includes in-frame clones alone and lacks a portion of them. The table records about 59,000 clones, 90% of them present only once. The sequenced material came from peripheral blood. The receptor set was obtained from a man older than 75 with acute or convalescent COVID-19.

The V and J genes are TRBV3-1 (or the pseudogene TRBV3-2) and TRBJ2-3, with TRBD1 identical over 10 bases. V lost 5 bases and J lost 10; bases outside the gene matches: 6. The CDR3 covers 13 residues. Looked up from germline, CDR1 is LGHDT and CDR2 is YNNKEL (reference sequence). The CDR3 loop is CASSSGQGVPQYF. The CDR3 DNA reads TGTGCCAGCAGCTCAGGACAGGGGGTCCCGCAGTATTTT.

This chain uses TRBV5-4 with TRBJ2-3; unclear D gene. The CDR3 has 14 residues. Germline CDR1 SGHNT, CDR2 YYREEE (reference sequence). V was pared by 0 bases and J by 4 bases, with 9 bases between. CDR3 DNA sequence: TGTGCCAGCAGCTTGGTCCGAGATGCAGATACGCAGTATTTT. Translation: CASSLVRDADTQYF.

The chain uses TRBV5-1 and TRBJ2-3, with a weak D call TRBD1 (5 bases). Looked up from germline, CDR1 is SGHRS and CDR2 is YFSETQ. This CDR3 spans 15 amino acids. Trimming took off 6 bases at V and 1 base at J, with 15 bases between the two ends. CDR3 region: CASTIRAGRTDTQYF. The CDR3 DNA is TGCGCCAGCACCATACGAGCAGGGCGCACAGATACGCAGTATTTT.

The chain recombines TRBV6-6 with TRBJ1-4; 7 bases fit TRBD1. The CDR3 totals 15 residues. With 1 base clipped from V and 3 bases from J, the junction kept 2 bases outside the gene matches. Germline V lookup: CDR1 MNHNY, CDR2 SVGAGI (reference sequence). The CDR3 sequence is CASSYLGQPNEKLFF. The CDR3, as DNA: TGTGCCAGCAGTTACTTGGGACAGCCTAATGAAAAACTGTTTTTT.

The V call is TRBV9, the J call TRBJ2-3; 9 bases line up with TRBD2. The CDR3 has 19 residues. Germline assignment: CDR1 SGDLS and CDR2 YYNGEE. V lost 0 bases to trimming and J lost 0 bases; unmatched junction nucleotides: 11. The CDR3 DNA follows: TGTGCCAGCAGCGTAGCGGGTGCAGGGACTAGCTTTAGCACAGATACGCAGTATTTT. Translated, it gives CASSVAGAGTSFSTDTQYF. Variable domain in full (rest from reference TRBV9 and TRBJ2-3): DSGVTQTPKHLITATGQRVTLRCSPRSGDLSVYWYQQSLDQGLQFLIQYYNGEERAKGNILERFSAQQFPDLHSELNLSSLELGDSALYFCASSVAGAGTSFSTDTQYFGPGTRLTVL.

The chain is built from TRBV7-2 and TRBJ2-1; TRBD1 matches 9 bases. Germline assignment: CDR1 SGHTA and CDR2 FQGNSA. The CDR3 length is 18 residues. After removal of 2 bases from V and 5 bases from J, the junction contained 13 bases not matched to a gene. DNA for the CDR3: TGTGCCAGCAGCTTACGGTCCGGGACAGGGAGTCTCAACAATGAGCAGTTCTTC. This gives the protein CASSLRSGTGSLNNEQFF.

The rearrangement uses TRBV24-1 and TRBJ2-5; no firm D call. The V and J ends lost 6 bases and 3 bases respectively, with 13 bases between them. The CDR3 is 14 residues long. Germline CDR1 KGHDR, CDR2 SFDVKD. The CDR3 nucleotides are TGTGCCACCAGTACCCCCCCCGCAGAAGAGACCCAGTACTTC. Its translation is CATSTPPAEETQYF.

This clone is a singleton in its sample. J is TRBJ2-1 and V is TRBV19; 8 bases are a match to TRBD1. CDR3 length: 16 amino acids. Germline CDR1 LNHDA, CDR2 SQIVND (reference sequence). V trimming: 6 bases; J trimming: 8 bases; junction bases outside the gene matches: 15. The CDR3 sequence: CASSKPIGTGLDEQFF. In DNA form, the CDR3 reads TGTGCCAGTAGCAAGCCGATCGGGACAGGTTTGGATGAGCAGTTCTTC.

The chain combines TRBV4-1 with TRBJ2-5, with 10 bases that match TRBD2. The CDR3 loop spans 17 amino acids. Germline V gene lookup returns CDR1 MGHRA and CDR2 YSYEKL. J lost 1 base, V lost 3 bases, and 8 bases had no gene match. The CDR3 region has the DNA TGCGCCAGCAGCCAGAGAGCTAGCGGGGGAGCCCAAGAGACCCAGTACTTC. Protein: CASSQRASGGAQETQYF.

The chain carries TRBV19 and TRBJ1-4, with 7 bases matching TRBD1. This CDR3 has 16 amino acids. V trimming: 7 bases; J trimming: 4 bases; junction bases outside the gene matches: 12. Per germline, CDR1 LNHDA and CDR2 SQIVND (reference sequence). This CDR3 is CASTQPQGGGNEKLFF. CDR3 bases: TGTGCCAGTACCCAACCTCAGGGGGGAGGTAATGAAAAACTGTTTTTT.

The chain uses TRBV19 and TRBJ2-2; possibly TRBD1 for D (5 bases). Germline V lookup: CDR1 LNHDA, CDR2 SQIVND (reference sequence). This CDR3 has 14 residues. Trimming pared 4 bases from V and 1 base from J, leaving 7 bases between. The chain's CDR3 is CASSSQGNTGELFF. The DNA of the CDR3 is TGTGCCAGTAGTAGTCAGGGGAACACCGGGGAGCTGTTTTTT.

The rearrangement links TRBV30 to TRBJ1-1; D ambiguous. Trimming removed 0 bases at V and 1 base at J, with 6 bases between. Germline CDR1 is GTSNPN and CDR2 is SVGIG (reference sequence). The CDR3 covers 13 residues. The chain's CDR3 is CAWSVAGNTEAFF. The CDR3 DNA reads TGTGCCTGGAGTGTTGCAGGGAACACTGAAGCTTTCTTT.

V gene TRBV5-1 combines with J gene TRBJ1-4; 11 nucleotides line up with TRBD1. After removal of 4 bases from V and 8 bases from J, the junction contained 10 bases not matched to a gene. Per the germline V gene, CDR1 is SGHRS and CDR2 is YFSETQ. The CDR3 sequence is 16 residues long. CDR3 protein: CASSLTTGTGGEKLFF. DNA for the CDR3: TGCGCCAGCAGCCTTACCACCGGGACAGGGGGAGAAAAACTGTTTTTT.

The count of this clone is one. The DNA of the CDR3 is TGTGCCAGCAGCTTAGTCGCGGGGCCCACAGATACGCAGTATTTT. Translating it yields CASSLVAGPTDTQYF. The chain recombines TRBV11-2 with TRBJ2-3, with D possibly being TRBD2 (6 bases). Germline CDR1 and CDR2: SGHAT and FQNNGV. V lost 1 base and J lost 2, with 10 bases in between. The CDR3 runs to 15 residues. The entire variable domain, with the rest obtained from reference TRBV11-2 and TRBJ2-3, is as follows: EAGVAQSPRYKIIEKRQSVAFWCNPISGHATLYWYQQILGQGPKLLIQFQNNGVVDDSQLPKDRFSAERLKGVDSTLKIQPAKLEDSAVYLCASSLVAGPTDTQYFGPGTRLTVL.

The chain has TRBV2 and TRBJ2-1; D perhaps matches TRBD2 (6 bases). The V end lost 5 bases, the J end lost 10 bases, and 12 bases lay between the germline ends. This CDR3 has 12 amino acids. Germline assignment: CDR1 SNHLY and CDR2 FYNNEI. The chain's CDR3 is CASSPTRDEQFF. As DNA, the CDR3 is TGTGCCAGCAGTCCGACGCGGGACGAGCAGTTCTTC. Combining the CDR3 with reference TRBV2 and TRBJ2-1 gives the whole variable domain EPEVTQTPSHQVTQMGQEVILRCVPISNHLYFYWYRQILGQKVEFLVSFYNNEISEKSEIFDDQFSVERPDGSNFTLKIRSTKLEDSAMYFCASSPTRDEQFFGPGTRLTVL.

This chain connects TRBV15 to TRBJ2-7; a weak D match, TRBD1 (6 bases). This CDR3 is 13 amino acids long. Germline V CDR1 and CDR2: LNHNV, YYDKDF (reference sequence). The germline V and J ends were trimmed by 0 bases and 6 bases, with 9 bases remaining between them. CDR3 in DNA: TGTGCCACCAGCAGAGATCCACAGGGCGAGCAGTACTTC. Protein: CATSRDPQGEQYF.

This clone was detected once. The chain uses TRBV29-1 and TRBJ2-5, with a possible D match to TRBD2 (5 bases). CDR1 and CDR2 (germline): SQVTM, ANQGSEA. The CDR3 has 12 amino acids. V was trimmed by 4 bases and J by 3 bases, leaving 9 bases between them. The CDR3 nucleotides are TGCAGCGTTGCTAGCCAAGAAGAGACCCAGTACTTC. This codes for CSVASQEETQYF.

This clone has only one observation. J is TRBJ1-6 and V is TRBV4-2, with 9 positions matching TRBD1. V lost 3 bases to trimming and J lost 2 bases; unmatched junction nucleotides: 5. The CDR3 length is 17 residues. CDR1 and CDR2 (germline): LGHNA, YNFKEQ. The CDR3 sequence is CASSHRQGDTYNSPLHF. CDR3 DNA sequence: TGTGCCAGCAGCCATCGACAGGGGGACACCTATAATTCACCCCTCCACTTT.

The rearrangement joins TRBV7-8 to TRBJ1-6; a weak D match, TRBD1 (5 bases). V was trimmed by 0 bases and J by 6 bases, leaving 9 bases between them. Germline assignment: CDR1 SGHVS and CDR2 FQNEAQ. CDR3 length: 15 residues. CDR3 amino acids: CASSLAGGGNSPLHF. CDR3 coding DNA: TGTGCCAGCAGCTTAGCGGGGGGGGGTAATTCACCCCTCCACTTT.

The chain couples TRBV7-2 to TRBJ1-6; D is unresolved. This CDR3 has 13 amino acids. Germline-derived CDR1 and CDR2 are SGHTA and FQGNSA. Trimming removed 8 bases from V and 10 bases from J, with 15 bases in between. This chain's CDR3 is CASAGRERSPLHF. CDR3 coding DNA: TGTGCCAGCGCGGGCAGAGAAAGGTCACCCCTCCACTTT.

This rearrangement joins TRBV3-1 (or the pseudogene TRBV3-2) to TRBJ1-6; D is undetermined. The germline V gene encodes CDR1 LGHDT and CDR2 YNNKEL (reference sequence). The CDR3 totals 14 residues. Trimming took 3 bases from V and 7 from J, leaving 10 bases between them. The CDR3 coding sequence is TGTGCCAGCAGCCAGTCAGATGTCAATTCACCCCTCCACTTT. Its protein product is CASSQSDVNSPLHF.

The gene calls are TRBV9 and TRBJ2-2; 14 bases line up with TRBD2. CDR1 and CDR2 from the germline V gene are SGDLS and YYNGEE. The trim removed 4 bases at V and 3 bases at J, leaving 11 bases unmatched. The CDR3 is made up of 19 amino acids. CDR3 in amino acids: CASSSTTSGGAVDTGELFF. CDR3 bases: TGTGCCAGCAGCTCAACGACTAGCGGGGGGGCCGTTGACACCGGGGAGCTGTTTTTT.

V usage is TRBV27 and J usage is TRBJ1-4; D is unresolved. CDR3 length: 13 amino acids. The V and J ends lost 4 bases and 13 bases respectively, with 16 bases between them. Germline values: CDR1 MNHEY, CDR2 SMNVEV (reference sequence). The CDR3 region is CASSYGNSGPLFF. CDR3 sequence (DNA): TGTGCCAGCAGTTACGGGAATAGTGGGCCACTGTTTTTT.

This chain connects TRBV6-2 or TRBV6-3 to TRBJ2-6, with a weak D call TRBD1 (6 bases). Germline values: CDR1 MNHEY, CDR2 SVGEGT. V shed 5 bases and J shed 4 bases, with 12 bases lying between them. This CDR3 is 15 amino acids long. The CDR3 loop is CASSPAGTGANVLTF. CDR3 bases: TGTGCCAGCAGTCCGGCCGGGACAGGGGCCAACGTCCTGACTTTC.

The chain is built from TRBV18 and TRBJ1-4; 7 positions agree with TRBD1. Germline CDR1 reads KGHSH; CDR2 reads LQKENI. V shed 4 bases and J 6 bases; nucleotides not matched to a gene: 2. This CDR3 has 13 amino acids. The CDR3 nucleotides read TGTGCCAGCTCACAGGGGGCAGATGAAAAACTGTTTTTT. Translated: CASSQGADEKLFF.

This rearrangement joins TRBV5-1 to TRBJ2-3, with 11 positions matching TRBD2. The germline V gene has CDR1 SGHRS and CDR2 YFSETQ. V was pared by 4 bases and J by 4 bases, with 14 bases of the junction left unmatched. There are 18 residues in the CDR3. DNA for the CDR3: TGCGCCAGCAGCCCCTGGGAAACTAGCGGGGGTGGGTCAGATACGCAGTATTTT. Encoded protein: CASSPWETSGGGSDTQYF.

V and J are TRBV7-8 and TRBJ2-5; tentatively, D is TRBD2 (5 bases). The CDR3 consists of 15 residues. Germline V gene lookup returns CDR1 SGHVS and CDR2 FQNEAQ. Trimming removed 1 base at V and 5 bases at J, with 14 bases between. As DNA, the CDR3 is TGTGCCAGCAGCTTAGGGTGGGCCACGGGGGAGACCCAGTACTTC. Protein sequence: CASSLGWATGETQYF.

This chain connects TRBV6-5 to TRBJ1-2; D not certain. Germline V CDR1 and CDR2: MNHEY, SVGAGI. Deletions cut 6 bases from V and 6 bases from J, with 17 bases between. The CDR3 covers 14 residues. This CDR3 is CASRPGSPMDGYTF. The CDR3 DNA sequence: TGTGCCAGCAGGCCCGGGTCCCCCATGGATGGCTACACCTTC.

The genes are TRBV3-1 (or the pseudogene TRBV3-2) and TRBJ2-3; D may be TRBD2 (6 bases). Germline CDR1 is LGHDT and CDR2 is YNNKEL (reference sequence). The CDR3 runs 22 residues. Trimming removed 3 bases at V and 0 bases at J, with 31 bases between. Here the CDR3 reads CASSHDLRRGTGVPISTDTQYF. The CDR3 DNA reads TGTGCCAGCAGCCATGACCTGCGGCGGGGCACAGGCGTTCCTATCAGCACAGATACGCAGTATTTT.

CDR3 loop: CATSATSGGAREQFF. The CDR3 DNA reads TGTGCCACCAGTGCGACTAGCGGGGGGGCGCGGGAGCAGTTCTTC. V is TRBV24-1 and J is TRBJ2-1; TRBD2 matches 14 bases. Germline V lookup: CDR1 KGHDR, CDR2 SFDVKD. The CDR3 sequence is 15 residues long. The ends lost 5 bases at V and 10 bases at J; junction bases unmatched: 6.

The gene calls are TRBV18 and TRBJ1-3; TRBD1 matches 7 bases. The junction had 5 bases not matched to a gene; V was cut back by 0 bases and J by 6 bases. This CDR3 has 15 residues. Looked up from germline, CDR1 is KGHSH and CDR2 is LQKENI. Here the CDR3 reads CASSPPSGGANTIYF. CDR3 DNA: TGTGCCAGCTCACCACCTTCAGGGGGAGCAAACACCATATATTTT.

The chain has TRBV10-3 and TRBJ2-2, with TRBD2 identical over 7 bases. With V trimmed by 2 bases and J by 3 bases, 3 bases remained unmatched. Germline V lookup: CDR1 ENHRY, CDR2 SYGVKD. The CDR3 runs to 15 residues. CDR3 amino acids: CAISEQLADTGELFF. CDR3 coding DNA: TGTGCCATCAGTGAGCAGCTAGCGGACACCGGGGAGCTGTTTTTT.